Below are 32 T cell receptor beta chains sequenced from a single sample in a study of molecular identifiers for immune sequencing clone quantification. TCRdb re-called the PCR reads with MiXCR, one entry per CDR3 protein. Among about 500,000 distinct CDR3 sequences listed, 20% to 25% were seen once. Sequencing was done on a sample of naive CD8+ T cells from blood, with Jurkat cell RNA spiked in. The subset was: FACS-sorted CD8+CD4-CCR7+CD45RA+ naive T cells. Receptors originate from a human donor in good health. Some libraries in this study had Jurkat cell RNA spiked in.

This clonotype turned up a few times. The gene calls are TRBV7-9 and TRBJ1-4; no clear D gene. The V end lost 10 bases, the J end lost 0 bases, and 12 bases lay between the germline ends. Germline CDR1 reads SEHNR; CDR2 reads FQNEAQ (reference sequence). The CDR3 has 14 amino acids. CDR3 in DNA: TGTGCCACCGGCAGATCAACAACTAATGAAAAACTGTTTTTT. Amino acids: CATGRSTTNEKLFF.

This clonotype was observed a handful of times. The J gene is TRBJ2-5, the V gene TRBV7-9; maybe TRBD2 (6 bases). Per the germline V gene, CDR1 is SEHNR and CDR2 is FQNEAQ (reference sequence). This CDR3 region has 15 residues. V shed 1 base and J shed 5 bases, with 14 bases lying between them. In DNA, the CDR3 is TGTGCCAGCAGCTTAGTTGCGGGCGGGACGGAGACCCAGTACTTC. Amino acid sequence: CASSLVAGGTETQYF. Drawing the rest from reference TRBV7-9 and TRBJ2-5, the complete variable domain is DTGVSQNPRHKITKRGQNVTFRCDPISEHNRLYWYRQTLGQGPEFLTYFQNEAQLEKSRLLSDRFSAERPKGSFSTLEIQRTEQGDSAMYLCASSLVAGGTETQYFGPGTRLLVL.

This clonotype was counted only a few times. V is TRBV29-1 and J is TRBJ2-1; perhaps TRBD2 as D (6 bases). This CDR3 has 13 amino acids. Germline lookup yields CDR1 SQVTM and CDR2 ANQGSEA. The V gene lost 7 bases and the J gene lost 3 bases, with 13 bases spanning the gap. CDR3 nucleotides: TGCAGCGCCGCGGGGCAGATCTACAATGAGCAGTTCTTC. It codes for CSAAGQIYNEQFF.

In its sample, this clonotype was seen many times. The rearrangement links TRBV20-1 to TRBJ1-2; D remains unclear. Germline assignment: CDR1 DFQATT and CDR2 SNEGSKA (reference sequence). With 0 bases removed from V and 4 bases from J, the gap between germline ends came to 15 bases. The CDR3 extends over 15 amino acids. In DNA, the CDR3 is TGCAGTGCTAGAGATTACGGGAATCCAGGCTATGGCTACACCTTC. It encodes CSARDYGNPGYGYTF.

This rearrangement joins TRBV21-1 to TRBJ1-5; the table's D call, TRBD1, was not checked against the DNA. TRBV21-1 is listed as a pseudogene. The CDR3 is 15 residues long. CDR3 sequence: CASSKGDGSNQPQHF. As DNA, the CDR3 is TGTGCCAGCAGCAAAGGGGACGGTAGCAATCAGCCCCAGCATTTT.

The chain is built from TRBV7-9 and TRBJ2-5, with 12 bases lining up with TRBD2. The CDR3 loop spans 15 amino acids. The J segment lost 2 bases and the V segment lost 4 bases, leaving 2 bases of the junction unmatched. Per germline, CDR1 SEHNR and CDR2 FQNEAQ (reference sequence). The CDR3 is CASSCGLAGQETQYF. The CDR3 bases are TGTGCCAGCAGCTGCGGACTAGCGGGACAAGAGACCCAGTACTTC.

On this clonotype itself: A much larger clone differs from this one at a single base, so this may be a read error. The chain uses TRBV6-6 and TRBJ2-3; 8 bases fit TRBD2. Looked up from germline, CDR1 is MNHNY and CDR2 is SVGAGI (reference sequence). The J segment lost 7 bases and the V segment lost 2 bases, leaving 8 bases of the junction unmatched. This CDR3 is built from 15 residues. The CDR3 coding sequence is TGTGCCAGCAGTTACCCCCGGCGGGGGGATAATACGCAGTATTTT. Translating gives CASSYPRRGDNTQYF.

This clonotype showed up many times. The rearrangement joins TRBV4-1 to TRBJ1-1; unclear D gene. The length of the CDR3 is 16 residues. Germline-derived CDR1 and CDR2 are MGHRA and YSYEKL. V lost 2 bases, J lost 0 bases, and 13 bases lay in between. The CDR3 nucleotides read TGCGCCAGCAGCCAACAGATGGCTGACCTGAACACTGAAGCTTTCTTT. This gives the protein CASSQQMADLNTEAFF.

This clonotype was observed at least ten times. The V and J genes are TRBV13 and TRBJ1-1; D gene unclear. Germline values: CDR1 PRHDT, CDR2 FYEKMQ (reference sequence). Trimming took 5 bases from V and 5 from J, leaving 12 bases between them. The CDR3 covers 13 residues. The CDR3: CASSQETRTEAFF. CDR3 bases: TGTGCCAGCAGCCAGGAGACAAGGACTGAAGCTTTCTTT.

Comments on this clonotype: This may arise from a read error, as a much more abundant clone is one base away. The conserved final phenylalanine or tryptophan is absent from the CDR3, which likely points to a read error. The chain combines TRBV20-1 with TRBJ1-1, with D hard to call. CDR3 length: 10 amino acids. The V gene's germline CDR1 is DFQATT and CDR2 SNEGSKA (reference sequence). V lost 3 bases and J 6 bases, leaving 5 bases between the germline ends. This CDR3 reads CSARGPEAFV. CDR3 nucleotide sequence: TGCAGTGCTAGGGGTCCTGAAGCTTTCGTT.

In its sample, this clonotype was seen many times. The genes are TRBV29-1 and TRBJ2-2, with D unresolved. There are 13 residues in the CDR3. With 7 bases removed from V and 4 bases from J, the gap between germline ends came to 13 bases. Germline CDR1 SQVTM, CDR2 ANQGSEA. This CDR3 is CSAVRPSTGELFF. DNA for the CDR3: TGCAGCGCCGTTAGACCCTCCACCGGGGAGCTGTTTTTT.

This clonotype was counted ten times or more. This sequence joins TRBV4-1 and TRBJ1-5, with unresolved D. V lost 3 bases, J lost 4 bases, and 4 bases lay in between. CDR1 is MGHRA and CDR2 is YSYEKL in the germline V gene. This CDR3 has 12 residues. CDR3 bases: TGCGCCAGCAGCCAGCTAAATCAGCCCCAGCATTTT. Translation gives CASSQLNQPQHF.

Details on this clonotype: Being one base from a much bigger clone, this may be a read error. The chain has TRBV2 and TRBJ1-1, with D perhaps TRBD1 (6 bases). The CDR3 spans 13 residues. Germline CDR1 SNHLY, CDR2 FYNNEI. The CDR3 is CAGSVDTGTEAFF. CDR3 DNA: TGTGCCGGCAGTGTCGACACAGGGACTGAAGCTTTCTTT.

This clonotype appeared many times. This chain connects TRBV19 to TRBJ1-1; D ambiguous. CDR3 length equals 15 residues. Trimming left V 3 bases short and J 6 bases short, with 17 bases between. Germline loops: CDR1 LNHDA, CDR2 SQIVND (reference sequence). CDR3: CASSMTASGVPEAFF. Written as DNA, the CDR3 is TGTGCCAGTAGTATGACGGCCTCCGGGGTCCCTGAAGCTTTCTTT.

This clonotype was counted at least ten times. The CDR3 sequence: CASSQGTGLSEQYF. CDR3 coding DNA: TGCGCCAGCAGCCAGGGGACAGGTTTAAGCGAGCAGTACTTC. The chain joins TRBV4-1 to TRBJ2-7; TRBD1 agrees at 8 bases. The CDR3 is 14 amino acids. Unmatched junction bases numbered 7, after V lost 3 bases and J lost 6 bases. Germline V gene lookup returns CDR1 MGHRA and CDR2 YSYEKL.

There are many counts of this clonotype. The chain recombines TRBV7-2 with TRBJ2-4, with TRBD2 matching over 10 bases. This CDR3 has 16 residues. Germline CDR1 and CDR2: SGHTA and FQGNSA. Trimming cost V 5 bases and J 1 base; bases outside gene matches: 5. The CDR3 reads CASSPSGRSAKNIQYF. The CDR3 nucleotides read TGTGCCAGCAGCCCTAGCGGGAGAAGTGCCAAAAACATTCAGTACTTC.

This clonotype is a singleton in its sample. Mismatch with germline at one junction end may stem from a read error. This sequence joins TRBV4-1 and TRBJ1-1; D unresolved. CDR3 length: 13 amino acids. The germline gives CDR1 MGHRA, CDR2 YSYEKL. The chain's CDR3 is CASSLSQWTGAFF. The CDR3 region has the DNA TGCGCCAGCAGCCTAAGCCAATGGACTGGAGCTTTCTTT.

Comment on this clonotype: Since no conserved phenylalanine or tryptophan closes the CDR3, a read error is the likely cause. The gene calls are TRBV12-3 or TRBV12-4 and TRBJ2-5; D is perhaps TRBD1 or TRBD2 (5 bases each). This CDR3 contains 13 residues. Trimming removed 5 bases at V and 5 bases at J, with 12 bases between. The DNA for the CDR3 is TGTGCCAGCAGTCTGGGGGTTGTCGAGACCCAGTACTCC. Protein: CASSLGVVETQYS.

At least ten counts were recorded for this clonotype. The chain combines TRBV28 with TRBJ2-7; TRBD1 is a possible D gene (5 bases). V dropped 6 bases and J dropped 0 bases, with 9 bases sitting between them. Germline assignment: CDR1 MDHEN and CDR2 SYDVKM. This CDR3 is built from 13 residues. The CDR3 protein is CASRRQSSYEQYF. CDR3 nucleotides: TGTGCCAGCAGACGACAGAGCTCCTACGAGCAGTACTTC.

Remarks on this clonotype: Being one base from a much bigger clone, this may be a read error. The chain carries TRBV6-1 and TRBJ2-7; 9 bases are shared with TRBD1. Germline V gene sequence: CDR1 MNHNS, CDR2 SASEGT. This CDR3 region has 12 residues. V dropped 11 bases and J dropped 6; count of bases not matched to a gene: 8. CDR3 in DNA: TGTGCCGGCCTGGGACAGGGCTGCGAGCAGTACTTC. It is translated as CAGLGQGCEQYF.

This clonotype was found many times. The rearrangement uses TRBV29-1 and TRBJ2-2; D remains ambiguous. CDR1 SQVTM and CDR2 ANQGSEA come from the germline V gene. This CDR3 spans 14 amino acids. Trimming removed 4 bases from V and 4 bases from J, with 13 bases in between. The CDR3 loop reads CSVVSPLSTGELFF. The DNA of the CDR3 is TGCAGCGTTGTAAGCCCCCTGAGCACCGGGGAGCTGTTTTTT.

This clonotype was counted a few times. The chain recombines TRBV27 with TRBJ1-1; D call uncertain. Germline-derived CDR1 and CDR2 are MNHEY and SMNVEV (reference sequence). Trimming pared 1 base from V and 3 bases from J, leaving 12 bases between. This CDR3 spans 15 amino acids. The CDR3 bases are TGTGCCAGCAGTTTATTCTATGGGGTCGACACTGAAGCTTTCTTT. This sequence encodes CASSLFYGVDTEAFF.

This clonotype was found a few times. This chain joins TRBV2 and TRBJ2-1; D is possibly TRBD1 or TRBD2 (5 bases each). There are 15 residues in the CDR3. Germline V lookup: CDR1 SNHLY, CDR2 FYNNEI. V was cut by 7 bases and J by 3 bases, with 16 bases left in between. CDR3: CASTEGQGYYNEQFF. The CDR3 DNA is TGTGCCAGCACCGAGGGGCAGGGCTACTACAATGAGCAGTTCTTC.

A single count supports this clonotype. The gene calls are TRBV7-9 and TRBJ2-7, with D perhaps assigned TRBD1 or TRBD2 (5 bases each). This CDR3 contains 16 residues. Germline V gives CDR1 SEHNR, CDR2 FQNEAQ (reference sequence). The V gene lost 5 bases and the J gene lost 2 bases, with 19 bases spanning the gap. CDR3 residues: CASSPWDGPGAYEQYF. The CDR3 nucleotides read TGTGCCAGCAGCCCCTGGGACGGCCCAGGCGCCTACGAGCAGTACTTC. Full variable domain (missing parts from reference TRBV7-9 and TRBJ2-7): DTGVSQNPRHKITKRGQNVTFRCDPISEHNRLYWYRQTLGQGPEFLTYFQNEAQLEKSRLLSDRFSAERPKGSFSTLEIQRTEQGDSAMYLCASSPWDGPGAYEQYFGPGTRLTVT.

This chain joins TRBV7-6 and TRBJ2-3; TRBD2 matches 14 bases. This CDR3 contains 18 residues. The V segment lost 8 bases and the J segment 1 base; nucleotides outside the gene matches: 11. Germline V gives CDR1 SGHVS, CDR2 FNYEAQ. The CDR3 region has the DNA TGTGCCAGCGGCCCCGGACTAGCGGGGGGCCGCGGCACAGATACGCAGTATTTT. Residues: CASGPGLAGGRGTDTQYF.

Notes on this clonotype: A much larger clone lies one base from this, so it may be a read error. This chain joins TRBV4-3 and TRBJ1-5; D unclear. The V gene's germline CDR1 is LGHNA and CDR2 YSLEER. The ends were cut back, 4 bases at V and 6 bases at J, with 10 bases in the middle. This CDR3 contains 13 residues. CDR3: CASSPWTLQPQHF. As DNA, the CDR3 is TGCGCCAGCAGCCCCTGGACCCTTCAGCCCCAGCATTTT.

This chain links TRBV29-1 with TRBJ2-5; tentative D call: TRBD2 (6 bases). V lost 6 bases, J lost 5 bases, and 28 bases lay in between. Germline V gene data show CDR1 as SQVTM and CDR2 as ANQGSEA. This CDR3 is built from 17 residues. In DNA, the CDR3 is TGCAGCGTCCTAAGTGGTGCAGCGGAGGAGGGATGGGAGACCCAGTACTTC. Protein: CSVLSGAAEEGWETQYF.

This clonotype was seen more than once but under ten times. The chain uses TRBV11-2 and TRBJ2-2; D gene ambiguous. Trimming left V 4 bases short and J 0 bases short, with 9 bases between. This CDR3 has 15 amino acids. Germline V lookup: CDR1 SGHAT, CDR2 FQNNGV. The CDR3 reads CASSSFNTNTGELFF. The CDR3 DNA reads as TGTGCCAGCAGCTCGTTTAACACGAACACCGGGGAGCTGTTTTTT.

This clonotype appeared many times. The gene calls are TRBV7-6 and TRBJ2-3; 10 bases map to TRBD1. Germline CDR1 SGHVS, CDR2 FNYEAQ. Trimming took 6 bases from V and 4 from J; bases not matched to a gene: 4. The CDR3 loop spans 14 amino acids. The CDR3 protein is CASSSDRGPDTQYF. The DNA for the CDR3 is TGTGCCAGCAGTTCCGACAGGGGGCCAGATACGCAGTATTTT.

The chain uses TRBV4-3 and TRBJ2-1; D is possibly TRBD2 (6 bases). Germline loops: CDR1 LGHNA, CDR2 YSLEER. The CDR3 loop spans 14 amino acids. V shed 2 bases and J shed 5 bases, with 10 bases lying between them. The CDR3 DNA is TGCGCCAGCAGCCAACCGGGACTCAACAATGAGCAGTTCTTC. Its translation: CASSQPGLNNEQFF.

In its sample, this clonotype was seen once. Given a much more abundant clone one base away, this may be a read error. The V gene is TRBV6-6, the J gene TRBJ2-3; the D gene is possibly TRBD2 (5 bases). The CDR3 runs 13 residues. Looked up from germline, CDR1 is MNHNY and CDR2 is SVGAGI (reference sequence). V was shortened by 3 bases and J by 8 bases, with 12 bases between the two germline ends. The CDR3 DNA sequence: TGTGCCAGCAGTTATTCGGGAAGAGGTACGCAGTATTTT. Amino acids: CASSYSGRGTQYF.

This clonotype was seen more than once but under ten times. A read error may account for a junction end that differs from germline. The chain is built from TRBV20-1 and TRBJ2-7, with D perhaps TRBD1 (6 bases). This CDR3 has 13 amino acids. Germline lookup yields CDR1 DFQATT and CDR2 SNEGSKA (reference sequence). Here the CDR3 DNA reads TGCAGTGCTCGAGACAGGACGAATTACGAGCAGTACTTC. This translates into CSARDRTNYEQYF.